These 27 T cell receptor beta chains were sequenced from one sample in a study of cytomegalovirus exposure and HLA in healthy donors. 13 Jbeta primers and 60 Vbeta primers were used for the PCR. This table comes from immunoSEQ multiplex PCR, and its TCRdb copy is limited to in-frame clones, with some not included. The sample includes about 170,000 clones, 80% to 90% seen only once; the top ten take roughly 0.75%. Sequences were obtained from PBMCs. The origin of the receptors is a woman aged 18-29 years in good health and CMV-seronegative.

The gene calls are TRBV6-5 and TRBJ1-1; the D gene is possibly TRBD1 (5 bases). CDR1 is MNHEY, CDR2 SVGAGI, per germline. The CDR3 is made up of 13 amino acids. V was pared by 5 bases and J by 1 base, with 8 bases between. The CDR3 region has the DNA TGTGCCAGCAGTGTAGGACAGAACACTGAAGCTTTCTTT. It specifies CASSVGQNTEAFF.

The gene calls are TRBV11-2 and TRBJ2-7, with a weak D call TRBD2 (5 bases). V was shortened by 1 base and J by 5 bases, with 12 bases between the two germline ends. Germline values: CDR1 SGHAT, CDR2 FQNNGV. The CDR3 covers 14 residues. The CDR3 region has the DNA TGTGCCAGCAGCTTAGCTCGGCTAGCCCACGAGCAGTACTTC. It yields the protein CASSLARLAHEQYF.

Only one count was recorded for this clone. The chain links TRBV2 to TRBJ2-5, with TRBD1 as a possible D gene (6 bases). The DNA end is a closer match to TRBJ2-7, so the J assignment may be wrong. This CDR3 has 14 amino acids. The germline V gene has CDR1 SNHLY and CDR2 FYNNEI. The chain's CDR3 is CASSVGIGGYEQYF. CDR3 sequence (DNA): TGTGCCAGCAGTGTGGGAATAGGGGGTTACGAGCAGTACTTC.

The chain uses TRBV10-2 and TRBJ2-1; a weak D match, TRBD1 (5 bases). Germline V gene data show CDR1 as WSHSY and CDR2 as SAAADI. CDR3 length: 14 residues. Trimming cost V 11 bases and J 0 bases, with 14 bases left between them. CDR3 sequence: CAGSPGNSYNEQFF. The CDR3 nucleotides read TGCGCCGGCTCTCCAGGGAACTCCTACAATGAGCAGTTCTTC.

The chain joins TRBV4-2 to TRBJ1-2; 8 nucleotides line up with TRBD1. V was pared by 0 bases and J by 8 bases, with 11 bases of the junction left unmatched. This CDR3 has 16 residues. CDR1 and CDR2 from the germline V gene are LGHNA and YNFKEQ. Here the CDR3 reads CASSQETGVLWVGYTF. As DNA, the CDR3 is TGTGCCAGCAGCCAAGAGACAGGGGTCCTTTGGGTAGGCTACACCTTC.

V gene TRBV11-3 combines with J gene TRBJ2-1; 7 bases are shared with TRBD2. Germline-derived CDR1 and CDR2 are SGHNT and YENEEA. This CDR3 is built from 16 residues. With 3 bases clipped from V and 4 bases from J, the junction kept 9 bases outside the gene matches. CDR3 amino acids: CASSFLGLADYNEQFF. The CDR3 DNA is TGTGCCAGCAGCTTTTTAGGGCTAGCGGATTACAATGAGCAGTTCTTC.

The V and J genes are TRBV28 and TRBJ2-7, with D perhaps matching TRBD1 (6 bases). This CDR3 is 15 amino acids long. CDR1 and CDR2 from the germline V gene are MDHEN and SYDVKM. V lost 2 bases, J lost 2 bases, and 13 bases lay in between. CDR3 in amino acids: CASSLQGIFPYEQYF. CDR3 nucleotides: TGTGCCAGCAGTTTACAGGGGATCTTCCCCTACGAGCAGTACTTC.

This chain links TRBV5-6 with TRBJ1-3; D is undetermined. V was shortened by 2 bases and J by 3 bases, with 15 bases between the two germline ends. This CDR3 comprises 16 residues. Germline assignment: CDR1 SGHDT and CDR2 YYEEEE. CDR3 DNA sequence: TGTGCCAGCAGCTTAAGAGGGAACTACTTTGGAAACACCATATATTTT. It yields the protein CASSLRGNYFGNTIYF. The complete variable domain, with remaining parts taken from reference TRBV5-6 and TRBJ1-3, reads DAGVTQSPTHLIKTRGQQVTLRCSPKSGHDTVSWYQQALGQGPQFIFQYYEEEERQRGNFPDRFSGHQFPNYSSELNVNALLLGDSALYLCASSLRGNYFGNTIYFGEGSWLTVV.

The V call is TRBV6-9, the J call TRBJ1-4; no definite D call. Germline V gives CDR1 MNHGY, CDR2 SVAAGI. This CDR3 comprises 14 residues. Between the trimmed V and J ends, which lost 5 bases and 0 bases, there was a span of 7 bases. CDR3 region: CASSPVATNEKLFF. The CDR3 nucleotides are TGTGCCAGCAGTCCAGTTGCAACTAATGAAAAACTGTTTTTT.

This sequence joins TRBV5-1 and TRBJ2-1; 7 bases match TRBD2. Trimming took 0 bases from V and 12 from J; bases not matched to a gene: 3. The CDR3 runs to 12 residues. Germline assignment: CDR1 SGHRS and CDR2 YFSETQ. CDR3 nucleotides: TGCGCCAGCAGCTTGGTTGGGGGGGGGCAGTTCTTC. It yields the protein CASSLVGGGQFF.

V and J are TRBV6-1 and TRBJ2-7, with D perhaps TRBD1 (6 bases). V was shortened by 6 bases and J by 2 bases, with 14 bases between the two germline ends. The length of the CDR3 is 14 residues. Germline V CDR1 and CDR2: MNHNS, SASEGT. DNA for the CDR3: TGTGCCAGCAGACAGGGATTTAAAACCTACGAGCAGTACTTC. Translation gives CASRQGFKTYEQYF.

The rearrangement uses TRBV25-1 and TRBJ1-5; 9 bases agree with TRBD1. Germline CDR1 MGHDK, CDR2 SYGVNS. V gave up 2 bases and J gave up 5 bases; unmatched junction bases: 1. This CDR3 has 14 residues. The CDR3 DNA reads as TGTGCCAGCAGTGAAGGGGACAGGGATCAGCCCCAGCATTTT. It translates to CASSEGDRDQPQHF. The full variable domain, rest sourced from reference TRBV25-1 and TRBJ1-5, is EADIYQTPRYLVIGTGKKITLECSQTMGHDKMYWYQQDPGMELHLIHYSYGVNSTEKGDLSSESTVSRIRTEHFPLTLESARPSHTSQYLCASSEGDRDQPQHFGDGTRLSIL.

This clone was seen many times. The chain joins TRBV28 to TRBJ2-1; 7 nucleotides align to TRBD1. There are 15 residues in the CDR3. Germline V CDR1 and CDR2: MDHEN, SYDVKM. Trimming removed 7 bases from V and 1 base from J; junction bases left unmatched: 7. The CDR3 DNA sequence: TGTGCCAGCACCAGGGGGACAGAGTCCTACAATGAGCAGTTCTTC. Translating gives CASTRGTESYNEQFF.

The V gene is TRBV10-2, the J gene TRBJ2-2; possible D gene TRBD2, 5 bases. Germline V gene data show CDR1 as WSHSY and CDR2 as SAAADI. Trimming left V 6 bases short and J 5 bases short, with 10 bases between. This CDR3 has 13 residues. This CDR3 reads CASSRSETGELFF. DNA of the CDR3: TGCGCCAGCAGCCGTAGCGAAACCGGGGAGCTGTTTTTT.

The chain has TRBV28 and TRBJ2-1, with TRBD2 matching over 7 bases. V lost 10 bases and J lost 8; bases outside the gene matches: 11. There are 13 residues in the CDR3. From germline, CDR1 is MDHEN and CDR2 SYDVKM. CDR3 residues: CATNPGRVHEQFF. The CDR3, as DNA: TGTGCCACCAACCCAGGGAGGGTCCATGAGCAGTTCTTC.

The chain employs TRBV28 and TRBJ2-2; 12 bases agree with TRBD1. The germline CDR1 and CDR2 sequences are MDHEN and SYDVKM. The CDR3 covers 17 residues. Trimming removed 6 bases from V and 5 bases from J; junction bases left unmatched: 10. The CDR3 nucleotides are TGTGCCAGCAGCACATCCGGGACAGGGGGCCGAACCGGGGAGCTGTTTTTT. Its protein is CASSTSGTGGRTGELFF. Drawing the rest from reference TRBV28 and TRBJ2-2, the complete variable domain is DVKVTQSSRYLVKRTGEKVFLECVQDMDHENMFWYRQDPGLGLRLIYFSYDVKMKEKGDIPEGYSVSREKKERFSLILESASTNQTSMYLCASSTSGTGGRTGELFFGEGSRLTVL.

This clone occurred once. This sequence joins TRBV28 and TRBJ2-3; D is perhaps TRBD2 (6 bases). V was cut by 2 bases and J by 8 bases, with 23 bases left in between. The CDR3 is 17 amino acids. The germline V gene encodes CDR1 MDHEN and CDR2 SYDVKM. CDR3 amino acids: CASSLVGGLTRPGTQYF. In DNA, the CDR3 is TGTGCCAGCAGTTTAGTTGGGGGACTGACTAGGCCTGGTACGCAGTATTTT.

The chain joins TRBV6-1 to TRBJ1-5; TRBD1 is a possible D gene (6 bases). V was cut by 4 bases and J by 2 bases, with 12 bases left in between. This CDR3 spans 15 amino acids. Per germline, CDR1 MNHNS and CDR2 SASEGT. The CDR3 nucleotides are TGTGCCAGCAGTGGTTCCAGGGGTGGCAATCAGCCCCAGCATTTT. Its translation is CASSGSRGGNQPQHF.

This chain links TRBV11-2 with TRBJ2-5; 10 nucleotides align to TRBD2. CDR1 and CDR2 (germline): SGHAT, FQNNGV. The V segment lost 0 bases and the J segment 5 bases; nucleotides outside the gene matches: 9. The CDR3 extends over 17 amino acids. The CDR3 protein is CASSLDRRAGGGETQYF. The DNA of the CDR3 is TGTGCCAGCAGCTTAGATCGCCGAGCGGGAGGGGGGGAGACCCAGTACTTC.

This chain joins TRBV5-1 and TRBJ1-3; D not resolved. The CDR3 consists of 14 residues. Deletions cut 0 bases from V and 2 bases from J, with 6 bases between. The germline CDR1 and CDR2 sequences are SGHRS and YFSETQ. CDR3 protein: CASSLATTGNTIYF. DNA of the CDR3: TGCGCCAGCAGCTTGGCGACAACTGGAAACACCATATATTTT.

V and J are TRBV5-1 and TRBJ1-5; perhaps TRBD1 as D (5 bases). The CDR3 is 17 amino acids. The germline V gene encodes CDR1 SGHRS and CDR2 YFSETQ. V lost 0 bases, J lost 3 bases, and 16 bases lay in between. The CDR3 is CASSLGVVGGNNQPQHF. The CDR3 DNA sequence: TGCGCCAGCAGCTTGGGTGTGGTTGGGGGGAACAATCAGCCCCAGCATTTT.

V gene TRBV28 combines with J gene TRBJ2-5, with a weak D call TRBD1 (5 bases). The CDR3 has 15 residues. Germline V lookup: CDR1 MDHEN, CDR2 SYDVKM. V was shortened by 2 bases and J by 5 bases, with 15 bases between the two germline ends. The CDR3 DNA sequence: TGTGCCAGCAGTTTAGTTTCTAGGGGTGGGGAGACCCAGTACTTC. Residues: CASSLVSRGGETQYF.

The gene calls are TRBV7-2 and TRBJ1-2; D gene uncertain. This CDR3 has 13 residues. V was clipped by 1 base and J by 5 bases, with 8 bases between them. Per the germline V gene, CDR1 is SGHTA and CDR2 is FQGNSA. The CDR3 here is CASSLEEGYGYTF. The CDR3 DNA sequence: TGTGCCAGCAGCTTAGAGGAGGGTTATGGCTACACCTTC.

This sequence joins TRBV6-9 and TRBJ2-5; 7 bases align to TRBD1. The CDR3 runs 15 residues. J lost 4 bases, V lost 5 bases, and 10 bases had no gene match. Germline lookup yields CDR1 MNHGY and CDR2 SVAAGI. The CDR3 here is CASSKSDRRGETQYF. The CDR3 nucleotides read TGTGCCAGCAGTAAATCGGACAGGAGAGGAGAGACCCAGTACTTC.

The V gene is TRBV4-1, the J gene TRBJ2-7, with 13 positions matching TRBD2. The V segment lost 2 bases and the J segment 7 bases; nucleotides outside the gene matches: 5. The CDR3 extends over 15 amino acids. Germline V CDR1 and CDR2: MGHRA, YSYEKL. The CDR3 bases are TGCGCCAGCAGCCAATACGGGACTAGCGGGAATGAGCAGTACTTC. Protein product: CASSQYGTSGNEQYF.

This clone was observed a single time. The J gene is TRBJ2-1, the V gene TRBV7-9, with TRBD2 identical over 9 bases. The V segment lost 1 base and the J segment 7 bases; nucleotides outside the gene matches: 5. This CDR3 contains 15 residues. Germline values: CDR1 SEHNR, CDR2 FQNEAQ (reference sequence). The CDR3 loop is CASSLVAGEENEQFF. CDR3 DNA: TGTGCCAGCAGCTTAGTAGCGGGAGAAGAAAATGAGCAGTTCTTC.

Here the CDR3 reads CSVGAPDFPGQGSDEQYF. As DNA, the CDR3 is TGCAGCGTTGGGGCCCCCGACTTCCCGGGACAGGGTTCCGACGAGCAGTACTTC. This sequence joins TRBV29-1 and TRBJ2-5; 9 positions agree with TRBD1. The tail of the sequence fits TRBJ2-7 better, so the J call may be wrong. This CDR3 is built from 18 residues. CDR1 is SQVTM, CDR2 ANQGSEA, per germline.